A single sample gave rise to the 9 T cell receptor beta chains below, sequenced in a study of shared T cell receptors in the human thymus. Using immunoSEQ multiplex PCR, the repertoire was profiled, and TCRdb retains in-frame clones only, with some absent. This table holds some 760,000 clones, 70% to 90% found once. The same specimen was also included in a second study, on human thymus T cells.

Input material: thymocytes. The source of these receptors is a girl less than two years old with a congenital heart defect.

The genes are TRBV15 and TRBJ2-3; D unresolved. The V gene's germline CDR1 is LNHNV and CDR2 YYDKDF (reference sequence). Trimming left V 1 base short and J 0 bases short, with 17 bases between. The CDR3 has 18 amino acids. CDR3 amino acids: CATSRAMLSYHSTDTQYF. As DNA, the CDR3 is TGTGCCACCAGCAGAGCGATGCTGAGTTACCATAGCACAGATACGCAGTATTTT.

The chain links TRBV7-6 to TRBJ1-3; possibly TRBD1 for D (6 bases). V lost 3 bases, J lost 5 bases, and 20 bases lay in between. CDR3 length equals 17 residues. In germline, CDR1 is SGHVS, CDR2 FNYEAQ. The CDR3, as DNA: TGTGCCAGCAGCTTCTCACCTAACAGGGTTAGGAGAAACACCATATATTTT. Protein: CASSFSPNRVRRNTIYF.

In its sample, this clone was seen a few times. The chain links TRBV7-2 to TRBJ2-5; 9 nucleotides align to TRBD1. With V trimmed by 7 bases and J by 5 bases, 14 bases remained unmatched. The germline gives CDR1 SGHTA, CDR2 FQGNSA. The CDR3 length is 16 residues. As DNA, the CDR3 is TGTGCCAGCACCTACAGGGGGCGCGAGGGGGCGGAGACCCAGTACTTC. Amino acid sequence: CASTYRGREGAETQYF.

J is TRBJ1-2 and V is TRBV9; 9 bases match TRBD1. After removal of 3 bases from V and 8 bases from J, the junction contained 8 bases not matched to a gene. The CDR3 is made up of 14 amino acids. The germline V gene encodes CDR1 SGDLS and CDR2 YYNGEE. The CDR3 sequence is CASSAGTGHSGYTF. Here the CDR3 DNA reads TGTGCCAGCAGCGCGGGGACAGGGCATAGCGGCTACACCTTC.

This clone was observed a few times. This chain connects TRBV7-9 to TRBJ2-3; D gene uncertain. Trimming pared 5 bases from V and 0 bases from J, leaving 9 bases between. Looked up from germline, CDR1 is SEHNR and CDR2 is FQNEAQ (reference sequence). The CDR3 is 14 residues long. The CDR3 is CASSNGPSTDTQYF. As DNA, the CDR3 is TGTGCCAGCAGCAACGGTCCTAGCACAGATACGCAGTATTTT. The whole variable domain, filled in from reference TRBV7-9 and TRBJ2-3, reads DTGVSQNPRHKITKRGQNVTFRCDPISEHNRLYWYRQTLGQGPEFLTYFQNEAQLEKSRLLSDRFSAERPKGSFSTLEIQRTEQGDSAMYLCASSNGPSTDTQYFGPGTRLTVL.

The rearrangement links TRBV6-5 to TRBJ1-5; TRBD1 is a possible D gene (6 bases). V lost 5 bases to trimming and J lost 7 bases, with 12 bases between them. There are 13 residues in the CDR3. Germline V lookup: CDR1 MNHEY, CDR2 SVGAGI. This CDR3 reads CASSPGGLQPQHF. CDR3 coding DNA: TGTGCCAGCAGTCCGGGGGGCCTCCAGCCCCAGCATTTT.

This clone was picked up one time. The chain recombines TRBV6-1 with TRBJ1-2; D may be TRBD1 (6 bases). The ends were cut back, 4 bases at V and 2 bases at J, with 17 bases in the middle. Germline CDR1 is MNHNS and CDR2 is SASEGT. The CDR3 spans 16 residues. In nucleotides, the CDR3 is TGTGCCAGCAGTGCCGTTCAGGGGAGACTAAACTATGGCTACACCTTC. Amino acid sequence: CASSAVQGRLNYGYTF.

The gene calls are TRBV11-2 and TRBJ2-7; 7 bases agree with TRBD2. Germline values: CDR1 SGHAT, CDR2 FQNNGV. The length of the CDR3 is 19 residues. After removal of 2 bases from V and 2 bases from J, the junction contained 18 bases not matched to a gene. The CDR3 coding sequence is TGTGCCAGCAGCTTAAGGTGGCAGGGAGCAGGGAGGGCCGCCTACGAGCAGTACTTC. Its translation: CASSLRWQGAGRAAYEQYF.

V and J are TRBV10-2 and TRBJ1-1; a possible D gene is TRBD1 (5 bases). Trimming removed 10 bases at V and 5 bases at J, with 17 bases between. Germline CDR1 is WSHSY and CDR2 is SAAADI. The CDR3 is 13 amino acids. The CDR3 is CAIQGGMGTEAFF. Here the CDR3 DNA reads TGCGCCATTCAGGGAGGGATGGGAACTGAAGCTTTCTTT.